A selection of T cell receptor beta chains follows, all from one sample in a study of shared clonotypes between healthy human individuals. Repertoires were generated with immunoSEQ multiplex PCR, while TCRdb's copy carries only in-frame clones and drops some. The sample has about 820,000 clones, about 91% seen once. Sequencing used naive CD8+ T cells sorted from blood. These receptors were taken from a man younger than 40 in good health. The CDR3 runs from the conserved cysteine through the conserved F or W. D genes are given only for firm matches. Expanded clones get a size class; other rows say once, few or many, or leave the size out.

>once|TRBV5-8|TRBJ1-5|TRBD1|16
TGTGCCAGCAGCTCGCCCTGGACAGGGGAGGGTGAGCCCCAGCATTTT
CASSSPWTGEGEPQHF
>-|TRBV27|TRBJ2-1|-|13
TGTGCCAGCAGGAACGACTACTCCAATGAGCAGTTCTTC
CASRNDYSNEQFF
>-|TRBV7-9|TRBJ2-7|-|15
TGTGCCAGCAGCTCGCTTGCTTCCCCGACCTACGAGCAGTACTTC
CASSSLASPTYEQYF
>-|TRBV7-2|TRBJ2-7|-|16
TGTGCCAGCAGCCTCCCCTCGCGGGGAACGTCCTACGAGCAGTACTTC
CASSLPSRGTSYEQYF
>-|TRBV25-1|TRBJ2-5|-|13
TGTGCCAGCAGTGAATCCGTTCAAGAGACCCAGTACTTC
CASSESVQETQYF
>-|TRBV7-9|TRBJ1-2|-|12
TGTGCCAGCAGCTTAGTTTCGGCTGGCTACACCTTC
CASSLVSAGYTF
>-|TRBV7-3|TRBJ2-4|TRBD1|14
TGTGCCAGCAGCTGGGACAGGGGGAACGACATTCAGTACTTC
CASSWDRGNDIQYF
>-|TRBV5-1|TRBJ2-7|-|14
TGCGCCAGCAGCCTGTTTTCTGGTCCCTACGAGCAGTACTTC
CASSLFSGPYEQYF
>-|TRBV7-2|TRBJ2-3|TRBD2|15
TGTGCCAGCAGCTTAGTGACTAGCGGCACAGATACGCAGTATTTT
CASSLVTSGTDTQYF
>-|TRBV5-1|TRBJ1-1|-|16
TGCGCCAGCAGCTTGCTCGGACGACAGTTGAACACTGAAGCTTTCTTT
CASSLLGRQLNTEAFF
>-|TRBV9|TRBJ2-7|-|15
TGTGCCAGCAGCGTGGGCTTTACCCTTCCCTACGAGCAGTACTTC
CASSVGFTLPYEQYF
>-|TRBV27|TRBJ2-7|TRBD1|13
TGTGCCAGCAGCCGGACAGGGACTTACGAGCAGTACTTC
CASSRTGTYEQYF
>-|TRBV4-1|TRBJ2-1|TRBD2|14
TGCGCCAGCAGCCAAGAGACTAGCGCAGATGAGCAGTTCTTC
CASSQETSADEQFF
>-|TRBV5-4|TRBJ2-7|-|15
TGTGCCAGCAGCTTGGGTAGCGGAGGCTCCTACGAGCAGTACTTC
CASSLGSGGSYEQYF
>-|TRBV27|TRBJ2-7|-|17
TGTGCCAGCAGTCCCGAGGGGGGGCCGGGGACTCTTTACGAGCAGTACTTC
CASSPEGGPGTLYEQYF
>-|TRBV28|TRBJ2-7|-|16
TGTGCCAGCAGCCAAAAGTGGCTACAGGGAAGGTACGAGCAGTACTTC
CASSQKWLQGRYEQYF
>-|TRBV11-2|TRBJ2-1|TRBD1|12
TGTGCCAGCAGCGGGGACAGCATTAAGCAGTTCTTC
CASSGDSIKQFF
>once|TRBV29-1|TRBJ2-1|TRBD1|12
TGCAGCGTTGACCAGGGGGCAAGTGAGCAGTTCTTC
CSVDQGASEQFF